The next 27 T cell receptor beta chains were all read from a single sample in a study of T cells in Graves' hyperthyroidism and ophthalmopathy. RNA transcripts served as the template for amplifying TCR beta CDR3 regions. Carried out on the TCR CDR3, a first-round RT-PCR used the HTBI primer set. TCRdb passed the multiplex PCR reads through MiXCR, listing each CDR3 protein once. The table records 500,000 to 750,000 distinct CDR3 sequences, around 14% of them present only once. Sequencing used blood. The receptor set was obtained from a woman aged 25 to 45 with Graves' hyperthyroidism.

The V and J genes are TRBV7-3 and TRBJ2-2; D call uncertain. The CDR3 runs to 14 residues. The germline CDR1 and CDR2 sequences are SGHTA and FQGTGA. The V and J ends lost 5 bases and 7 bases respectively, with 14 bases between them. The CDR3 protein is CASSPDSRLGELFF. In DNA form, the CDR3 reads TGTGCCAGCAGCCCCGATTCTCGTCTCGGGGAGCTGTTTTTT.

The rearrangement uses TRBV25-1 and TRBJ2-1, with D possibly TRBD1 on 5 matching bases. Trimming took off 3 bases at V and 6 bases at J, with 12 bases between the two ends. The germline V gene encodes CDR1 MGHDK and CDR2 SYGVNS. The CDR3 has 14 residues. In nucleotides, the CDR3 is TGTGCCAGCAGTGATCACCAGGGTTTCAATGAGCAGTTCTTC. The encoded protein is CASSDHQGFNEQFF.

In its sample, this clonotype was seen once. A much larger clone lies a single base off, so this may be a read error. The CDR3 DNA follows: TGTGCCAGCAGCCAGAGGACAACCAACAATGAGCAGTACTTC. Its translation is CASSQRTTNNEQYF. The chain combines TRBV5-1 with TRBJ2-1, with D perhaps TRBD1 (5 bases). Judging by the DNA end, TRBJ2-7 fits better; the J call may be wrong. The CDR3 is 14 amino acids. Germline values: CDR1 SGHRS, CDR2 YFSETQ.

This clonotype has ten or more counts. DNA for the CDR3: TGTGCCAGCAGTTTTGTGATCCAAGAGACCCAGTACTTC. The encoded protein is CASSFVIQETQYF. This chain links TRBV12-3 or TRBV12-4 with TRBJ2-5; no reliable D call. CDR3 size: 13 residues. V was shortened by 3 bases and J by 1 base, with 6 bases between the two germline ends.

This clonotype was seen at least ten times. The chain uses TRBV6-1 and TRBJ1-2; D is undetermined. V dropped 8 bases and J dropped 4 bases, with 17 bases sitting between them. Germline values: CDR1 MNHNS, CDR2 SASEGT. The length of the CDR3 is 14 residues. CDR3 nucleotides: TGTGCCAGCTCCCTGGGCAGGTTGGCCTATGGCTACACCTTC. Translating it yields CASSLGRLAYGYTF.

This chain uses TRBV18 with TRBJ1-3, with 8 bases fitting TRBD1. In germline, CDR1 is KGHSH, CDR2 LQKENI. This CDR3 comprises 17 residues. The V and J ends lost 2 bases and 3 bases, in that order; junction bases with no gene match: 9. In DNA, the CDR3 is TGTGCCAGCTCACCATTCGGGACAGGTGCCGGTGGAAACACCATATATTTT. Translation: CASSPFGTGAGGNTIYF.

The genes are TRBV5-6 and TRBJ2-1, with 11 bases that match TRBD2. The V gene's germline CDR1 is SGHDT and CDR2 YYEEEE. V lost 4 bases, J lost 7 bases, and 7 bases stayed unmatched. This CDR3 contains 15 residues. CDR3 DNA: TGTGCCAGCAGCGTACTAGCGGGAGTGAGGAATGAGCAGTTCTTC. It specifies CASSVLAGVRNEQFF.

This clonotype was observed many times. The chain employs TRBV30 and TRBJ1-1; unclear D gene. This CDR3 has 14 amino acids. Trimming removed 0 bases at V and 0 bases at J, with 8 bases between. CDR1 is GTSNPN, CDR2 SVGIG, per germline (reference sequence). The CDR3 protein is CAWSVRWLNTEAFF. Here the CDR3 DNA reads TGTGCCTGGAGTGTACGTTGGCTGAACACTGAAGCTTTCTTT.

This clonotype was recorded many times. This CDR3 reads CASSREARSGGYEQYF. In DNA form, the CDR3 reads TGTGCCAGCAGTAGGGAGGCCAGGTCGGGGGGATACGAGCAGTACTTC. The chain uses TRBV27 and TRBJ2-7; 7 bases agree with TRBD2. V lost 5 bases and J lost 4; bases outside the gene matches: 14. The CDR3 contains 16 residues. The germline V gene has CDR1 MNHEY and CDR2 SMNVEV (reference sequence).

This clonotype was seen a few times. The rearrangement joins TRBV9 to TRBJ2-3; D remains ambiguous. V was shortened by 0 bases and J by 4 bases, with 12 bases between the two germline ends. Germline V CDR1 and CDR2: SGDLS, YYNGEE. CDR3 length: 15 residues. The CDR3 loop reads CASSVEGLSPDTQYF. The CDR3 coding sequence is TGTGCCAGCAGCGTAGAAGGGTTAAGCCCAGATACGCAGTATTTT.

The CDR3 region has the DNA TGTGCCAGCAGTTACGATGGCGGGAGGGCCTACGAGCAGTACTTC. Translation gives CASSYDGGRAYEQYF. The chain employs TRBV6-5 and TRBJ2-7; 9 nucleotides line up with TRBD2. CDR1 is MNHEY and CDR2 is SVGAGI in the germline V gene. V dropped 2 bases and J dropped 2; count of bases not matched to a gene: 4. The CDR3 consists of 15 residues.

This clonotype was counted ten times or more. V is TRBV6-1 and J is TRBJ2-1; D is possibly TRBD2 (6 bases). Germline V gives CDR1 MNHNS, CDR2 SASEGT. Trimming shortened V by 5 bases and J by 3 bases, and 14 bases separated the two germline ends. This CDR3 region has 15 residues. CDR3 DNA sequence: TGTGCCAGCAGTTTCCGGGACTCCTACTACAATGAGCAGTTCTTC. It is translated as CASSFRDSYYNEQFF.

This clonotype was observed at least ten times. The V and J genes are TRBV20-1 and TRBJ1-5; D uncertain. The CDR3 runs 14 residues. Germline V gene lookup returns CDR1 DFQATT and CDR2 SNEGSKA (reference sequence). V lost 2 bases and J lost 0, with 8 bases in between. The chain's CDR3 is CSARPDNSNQPQHF. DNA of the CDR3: TGCAGTGCTAGACCGGATAATAGCAATCAGCCCCAGCATTTT.

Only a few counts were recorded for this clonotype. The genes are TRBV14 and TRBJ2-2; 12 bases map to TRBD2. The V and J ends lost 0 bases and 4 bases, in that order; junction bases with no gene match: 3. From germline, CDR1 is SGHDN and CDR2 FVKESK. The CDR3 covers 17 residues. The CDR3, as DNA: TGTGCCAGCAGCCAAGATCTAGCGGGAGGGCCCACCGGGGAGCTGTTTTTT. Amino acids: CASSQDLAGGPTGELFF.

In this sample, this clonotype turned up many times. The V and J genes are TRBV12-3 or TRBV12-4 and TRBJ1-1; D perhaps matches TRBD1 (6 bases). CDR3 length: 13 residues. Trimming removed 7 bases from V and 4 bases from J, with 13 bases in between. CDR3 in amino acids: CASTITGTTEAFF. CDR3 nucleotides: TGTGCCAGCACCATAACAGGGACCACTGAAGCTTTCTTT.

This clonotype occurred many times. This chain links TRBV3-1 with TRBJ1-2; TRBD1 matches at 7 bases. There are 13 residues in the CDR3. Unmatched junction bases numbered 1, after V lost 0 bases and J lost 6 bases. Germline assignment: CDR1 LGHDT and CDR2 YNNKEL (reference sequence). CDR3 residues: CASSQEGGNGYTF. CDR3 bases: TGTGCCAGCAGCCAAGAAGGGGGCAATGGCTACACCTTC.

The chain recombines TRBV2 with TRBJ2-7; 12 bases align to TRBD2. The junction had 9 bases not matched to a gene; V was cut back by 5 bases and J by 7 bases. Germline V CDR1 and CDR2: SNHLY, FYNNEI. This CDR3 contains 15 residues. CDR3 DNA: TGTGCCAGCAGTACTCTAGCGGGAGGGCCGGGTGAGCAGTACTTC. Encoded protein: CASSTLAGGPGEQYF.

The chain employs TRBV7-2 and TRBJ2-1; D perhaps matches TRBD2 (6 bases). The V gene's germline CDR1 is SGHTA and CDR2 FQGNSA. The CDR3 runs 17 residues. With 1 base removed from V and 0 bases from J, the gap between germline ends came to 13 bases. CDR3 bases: TGTGCCAGCAGCTTAGTGGCGGGACGGGGCTCCTACAATGAGCAGTTCTTC. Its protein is CASSLVAGRGSYNEQFF.

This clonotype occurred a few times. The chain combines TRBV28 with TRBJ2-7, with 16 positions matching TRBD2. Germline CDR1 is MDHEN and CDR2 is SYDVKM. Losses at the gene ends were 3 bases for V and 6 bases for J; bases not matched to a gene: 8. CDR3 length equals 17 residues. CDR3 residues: CASSLGLAGGPIVEQYF. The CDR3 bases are TGTGCCAGCAGTTTGGGACTAGCGGGAGGGCCCATCGTCGAGCAGTACTTC.

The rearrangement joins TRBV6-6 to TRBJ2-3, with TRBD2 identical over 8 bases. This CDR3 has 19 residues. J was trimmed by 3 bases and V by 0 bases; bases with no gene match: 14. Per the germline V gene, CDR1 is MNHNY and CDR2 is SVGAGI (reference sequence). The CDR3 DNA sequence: TGTGCCAGCAGTTACTCGGTGGGGCTAGCGGGTAGGAGAACAGATACGCAGTATTTT. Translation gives CASSYSVGLAGRRTDTQYF.

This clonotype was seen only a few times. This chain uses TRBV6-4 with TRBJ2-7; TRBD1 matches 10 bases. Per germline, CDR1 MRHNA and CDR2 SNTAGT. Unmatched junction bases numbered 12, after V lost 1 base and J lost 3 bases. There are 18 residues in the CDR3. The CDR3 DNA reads TGTGCCAGCAGTGACTACAACCGGGACAGGGGTGGGGACTACGAGCAGTACTTC. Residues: CASSDYNRDRGGDYEQYF.

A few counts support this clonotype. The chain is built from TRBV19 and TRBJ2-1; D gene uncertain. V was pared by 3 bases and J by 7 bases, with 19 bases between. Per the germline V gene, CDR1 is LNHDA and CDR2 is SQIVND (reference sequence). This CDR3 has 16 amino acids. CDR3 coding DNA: TGTGCCAGTAGTATTAAGGGAATCGGAGTAAGGAATGAGCAGTTCTTC. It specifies CASSIKGIGVRNEQFF.

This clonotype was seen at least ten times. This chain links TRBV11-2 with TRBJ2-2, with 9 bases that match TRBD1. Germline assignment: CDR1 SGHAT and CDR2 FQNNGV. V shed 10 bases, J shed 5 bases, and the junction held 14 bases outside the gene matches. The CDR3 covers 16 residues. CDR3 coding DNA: TGTGCCACCTTCAGACTCAACAGGGGGCGAACCGGGGAGCTGTTTTTT. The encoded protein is CATFRLNRGRTGELFF.

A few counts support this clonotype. The CDR3 DNA reads TGCGCCAGCAGCCAAGGGTCCAAAGGCTACGAGCAGTACTTC. Translating gives CASSQGSKGYEQYF. The V call is TRBV4-1, the J call TRBJ2-7; D ambiguous. Trimming removed 1 base at V and 3 bases at J, with 10 bases between. The CDR3 has 14 amino acids. Germline V gives CDR1 MGHRA, CDR2 YSYEKL.

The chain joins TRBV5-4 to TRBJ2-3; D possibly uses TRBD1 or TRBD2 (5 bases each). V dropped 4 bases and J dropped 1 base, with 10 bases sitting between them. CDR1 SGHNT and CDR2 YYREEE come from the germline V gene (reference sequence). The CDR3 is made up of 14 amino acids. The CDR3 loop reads CASSRMGGTDTQYF. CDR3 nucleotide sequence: TGTGCCAGCAGCAGGATGGGGGGCACAGATACGCAGTATTTT.

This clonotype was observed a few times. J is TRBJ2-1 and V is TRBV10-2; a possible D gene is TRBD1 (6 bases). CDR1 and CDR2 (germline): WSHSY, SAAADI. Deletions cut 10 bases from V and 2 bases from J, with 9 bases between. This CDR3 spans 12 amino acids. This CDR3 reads CATWTAYNEQFF. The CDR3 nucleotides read TGCGCCACATGGACAGCCTACAATGAGCAGTTCTTC.

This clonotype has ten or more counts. CDR3 sequence (DNA): TGTGCCAGCTCACCACCGCCTAGCGCGGACAATGAGCAGTTCTTC. Translation: CASSPPPSADNEQFF. The rearrangement links TRBV18 to TRBJ2-1; D might be TRBD2 (6 bases). In germline, CDR1 is KGHSH, CDR2 LQKENI. V gave up 0 bases and J gave up 5 bases, with 11 bases separating them. This CDR3 region has 15 residues.